The clone carrying this TCR beta chain appeared once. The germline CDR1 and CDR2 sequences are LGHNT and FRNRAP. This CDR3 has 14 residues. V lost 5 bases to trimming and J lost 8 bases; unmatched junction nucleotides: 9. TCRdb keeps only in-frame clones here, not all; method: immunoSEQ multiplex PCR. The repertoire holds around 450,000 clones, with about nine tenths as singletons. Cohorts were determined from participant-reported clinical history. The data are from a study of blood T cell repertoires in COVID-19. Study as a whole: Donors in the United States, Italy and Spain gave samples during acute or convalescent COVID-19.

The sequence was obtained from a man aged 18 to 29 who had recovered from COVID-19. Sequencing input: PBMCs or T cells enriched from blood (not recorded which). The chain employs TRBV12-5 and TRBJ2-3; 8 bases align to TRBD2. CDR3 in amino acids: CASGASGGPSTQYF. The CDR3 nucleotides are TGTGCTAGTGGTGCTTCGGGGGGGCCGAGTACGCAGTATTTT.